The clone carrying this T cell receptor beta chain was seen only once. Deletions cut 0 bases from V and 6 bases from J, with 28 bases between. CDR1 is SGHRS and CDR2 is YFSETQ in the germline V gene. The CDR3 has 19 residues. How the authors handled the data: From reference gene primer amplification, estimates of nucleated cell counts were derived. Libraries were prepared by immunoSEQ multiplex PCR; TCRdb keeps only in-frame clonotypes and omits some of them. That table supplies the V and J calls and clone size; D and trimming were determined from the DNA. The data hold over 350,000 clones, with about 90% observed a single time. The sample belongs to a study of blood T cell repertoires in COVID-19. Across the study: Sample material is recorded as cDNA or gDNA derived from T cells, B-cell-depleted T cells, or PBMCs.

Participants spanned ages about 18 to 89 years and resided in roughly 22 US areas. The TCR originated in a woman aged 18 to 35 with acute COVID-19. Material for sequencing was PBMCs or T cells enriched from blood (not recorded which). This chain joins TRBV5-1 and TRBJ2-7, with a weak D call TRBD2 (6 bases). The CDR3 protein is CASSLELFVLGLGASEQYF. The CDR3 nucleotides read TGCGCCAGCAGCTTGGAGCTGTTTGTCCTGGGACTCGGTGCGTCCGAGCAGTACTTC.